Included here is one T cell receptor beta chain sequence, with context. The sample is drawn from a study of blood T cell repertoires in COVID-19. Overall study context: Sites in the United States, Italy and Spain provided acute and convalescent COVID-19 samples. The analysed material was cDNA or gDNA that came from T cells, B-cell-depleted T cells, or PBMCs.

Germline trimming cut 0 bases from V and 3 bases from J; bases unmatched to any gene: 4. CDR1 and CDR2 from the germline V gene are SGDLS and YYNGEE. This CDR3 comprises 15 residues. The participants were between about 18 and 90 years old and came from under 25 US areas. Libraries were prepared by immunoSEQ multiplex PCR; TCRdb keeps only in-frame clonotypes and omits some of them. The sample consists of approximately 170,000 clones, around 82% of them appearing once. The TCR comes from a woman aged 45-59 years in a cohort exposed to, infected with or recovered from COVID-19 (not recorded which). The specimen was PBMCs or T cells enriched from blood (not recorded which). V usage is TRBV9 and J usage is TRBJ2-7, with 9 bases that match TRBD2. CDR3 in amino acids: CASSVGIAGDYEQYF. The CDR3 nucleotides read TGTGCCAGCAGCGTAGGGATAGCGGGGGACTACGAGCAGTACTTC. Full variable domain (remainder filled in from reference TRBV9 and TRBJ2-7): DSGVTQTPKHLITATGQRVTLRCSPRSGDLSVYWYQQSLDQGLQFLIQYYNGEERAKGNILERFSAQQFPDLHSELNLSSLELGDSALYFCASSVGIAGDYEQYFGPGTRLTVT.